The rows below give T cell receptor beta chains drawn from one sample of a study of cytomegalovirus exposure and HLA in healthy donors. Assay used: immunoSEQ multiplex PCR; TCRdb lists only in-frame clones, some missing. Of 150,000 to 200,000 clones listed, around 76% were seen once; the top ten hold more than 2%. Sequenced material: PBMCs. These receptors all come from a woman aged 25 to 45 in good health and CMV-seropositive. The CDR3 runs from the conserved cysteine through the conserved F or W. A D gene is named only where the DNA matches it firmly. Rows may omit the clone size; those that give it use once, few, many or a size class.

d_call: TRBD1
j_call: TRBJ1-1
clone_size: NA
v_call: TRBV25-1
cdr3_length: 14
cdr3_nt: TGTGCCAGCAGTGGCCGGTCAGGGGGCGCGGAAGCTTTCTTT
cdr3_aa: CASSGRSGGAEAFF

d_call: TRBD2
j_call: TRBJ2-1
clone_size: NA
v_call: TRBV30
cdr3_length: 14
cdr3_nt: TGTGCCTGGGAAGCGGGGCAGATCTACAATGAGCAGTTCTTC
cdr3_aa: CAWEAGQIYNEQFF

d_call: TRBD2
j_call: TRBJ2-7
clone_size: NA
v_call: TRBV10-3
cdr3_length: 13
cdr3_nt: TGTGCCACCAAGCGGGAGTATACCTACGAGCAGTACTTC
cdr3_aa: CATKREYTYEQYF

d_call: NA
j_call: TRBJ1-1
clone_size: NA
v_call: TRBV5-4
cdr3_length: 15
cdr3_nt: TGTGCCAGCAGCACTATACAGGGAAGGGGTACTGAAGCTTTCTTT
cdr3_aa: CASSTIQGRGTEAFF

d_call: NA
j_call: TRBJ2-1
clone_size: few
v_call: TRBV7-2
cdr3_length: 15
cdr3_nt: TGTGCCAGCCAAGAGAGCAGAGGGACTTACAATGAGCAGTTCTTC
cdr3_aa: CASQESRGTYNEQFF

d_call: NA
j_call: TRBJ2-6
clone_size: NA
v_call: TRBV28
cdr3_length: 18
cdr3_nt: TGTGCCAGCAGAAGTTTAAGGACAGCCTACTCTGGGGCCAACGTCCTGACTTTC
cdr3_aa: CASRSLRTAYSGANVLTF

d_call: TRBD1
j_call: TRBJ2-5
clone_size: NA
v_call: TRBV4-3
cdr3_length: 14
cdr3_nt: TGCGCCAGCAGCCAATGGACAGGGGAAGAGACCCAGTACTTC
cdr3_aa: CASSQWTGEETQYF

d_call: TRBD1
j_call: TRBJ1-5
clone_size: NA
v_call: TRBV7-6
cdr3_length: 15
cdr3_nt: TGTGCCAGCGCCCCCGGGACAGGGGTTAATCAGCCCCAGCATTTT
cdr3_aa: CASAPGTGVNQPQHF

d_call: TRBD2
j_call: TRBJ2-7
clone_size: few
v_call: TRBV15
cdr3_length: 17
cdr3_nt: TGTGCCACCAGCCGCCTCGGGCGACTAGCGGGAGTCTACGAGCAGTACTTC
cdr3_aa: CATSRLGRLAGVYEQYF

d_call: TRBD1
j_call: TRBJ1-5
clone_size: NA
v_call: TRBV2
cdr3_length: 15
cdr3_nt: TGTGCCAGCAGCCTGGGACAGACTCGCGATCAGCCCCAGCATTTT
cdr3_aa: CASSLGQTRDQPQHF

d_call: NA
j_call: TRBJ2-3
clone_size: NA
v_call: TRBV29-1
cdr3_length: 10
cdr3_nt: TGCAGCCTGGGAGGAGATACGCAGTATTTT
cdr3_aa: CSLGGDTQYF

d_call: TRBD2
j_call: TRBJ2-2
clone_size: NA
v_call: TRBV5-4
cdr3_length: 15
cdr3_nt: TGTGCCAGCAGACCGACTAGCGGGGGGTCCGGGGAGCTGTTTTTT
cdr3_aa: CASRPTSGGSGELFF

d_call: NA
j_call: TRBJ2-3
clone_size: NA
v_call: TRBV29-1
cdr3_length: 16
cdr3_nt: TGCAGTTCTACTGGTGGCGGCCGTCAAATTACAGATACGCAGTATTTT
cdr3_aa: CSSTGGGRQITDTQYF

d_call: NA
j_call: TRBJ2-7
clone_size: NA
v_call: TRBV18
cdr3_length: 14
cdr3_nt: TGTGCCAGCTCCCTCGAGGGTGGCCCTTACGAGCAGTACTTC
cdr3_aa: CASSLEGGPYEQYF

d_call: TRBD1
j_call: TRBJ1-2
clone_size: NA
v_call: TRBV6-5
cdr3_length: 14
cdr3_nt: TGTGCCAGCAGGGACTTGGGACAGGGGCGCGGCTACACCTTC
cdr3_aa: CASRDLGQGRGYTF

d_call: TRBD2
j_call: TRBJ2-7
clone_size: NA
v_call: TRBV7-9
cdr3_length: 14
cdr3_nt: TGTGCCAGCAGCCCTAGCGGTGGAGTCACCGAGCAGTACTTC
cdr3_aa: CASSPSGGVTEQYF

d_call: TRBD1
j_call: TRBJ1-1
clone_size: NA
v_call: TRBV7-9
cdr3_length: 17
cdr3_nt: TGTGCCAGCAGGGGGACCCGGGACAGGGAAAGGAACACTGAAGCTTTCTTT
cdr3_aa: CASRGTRDRERNTEAFF